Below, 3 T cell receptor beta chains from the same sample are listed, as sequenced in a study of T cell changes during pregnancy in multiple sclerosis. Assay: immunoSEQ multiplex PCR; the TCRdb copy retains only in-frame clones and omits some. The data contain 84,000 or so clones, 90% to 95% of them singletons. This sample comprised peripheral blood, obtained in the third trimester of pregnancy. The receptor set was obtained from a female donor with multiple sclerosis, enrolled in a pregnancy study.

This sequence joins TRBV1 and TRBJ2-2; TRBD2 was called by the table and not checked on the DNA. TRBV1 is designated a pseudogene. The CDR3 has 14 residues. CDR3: CTSSHSSSSGELFF. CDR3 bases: TGCACCAGCAGCCATTCTAGTTCCTCCGGGGAGCTGTTTTTT.

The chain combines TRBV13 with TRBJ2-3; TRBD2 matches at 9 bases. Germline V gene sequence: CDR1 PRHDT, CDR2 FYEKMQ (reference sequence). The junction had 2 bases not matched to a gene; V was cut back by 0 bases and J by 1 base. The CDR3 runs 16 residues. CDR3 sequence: CASSLGGGRGTDTQYF. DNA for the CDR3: TGTGCCAGCAGCTTAGGGGGCGGGAGGGGCACAGATACGCAGTATTTT.

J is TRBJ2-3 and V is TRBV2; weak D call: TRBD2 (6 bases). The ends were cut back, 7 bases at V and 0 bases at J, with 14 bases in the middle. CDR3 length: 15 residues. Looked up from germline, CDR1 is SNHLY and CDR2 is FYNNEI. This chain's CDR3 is CASTAGSFSTDTQYF. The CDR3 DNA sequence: TGTGCCAGCACGGCGGGGAGCTTTAGCACAGATACGCAGTATTTT.